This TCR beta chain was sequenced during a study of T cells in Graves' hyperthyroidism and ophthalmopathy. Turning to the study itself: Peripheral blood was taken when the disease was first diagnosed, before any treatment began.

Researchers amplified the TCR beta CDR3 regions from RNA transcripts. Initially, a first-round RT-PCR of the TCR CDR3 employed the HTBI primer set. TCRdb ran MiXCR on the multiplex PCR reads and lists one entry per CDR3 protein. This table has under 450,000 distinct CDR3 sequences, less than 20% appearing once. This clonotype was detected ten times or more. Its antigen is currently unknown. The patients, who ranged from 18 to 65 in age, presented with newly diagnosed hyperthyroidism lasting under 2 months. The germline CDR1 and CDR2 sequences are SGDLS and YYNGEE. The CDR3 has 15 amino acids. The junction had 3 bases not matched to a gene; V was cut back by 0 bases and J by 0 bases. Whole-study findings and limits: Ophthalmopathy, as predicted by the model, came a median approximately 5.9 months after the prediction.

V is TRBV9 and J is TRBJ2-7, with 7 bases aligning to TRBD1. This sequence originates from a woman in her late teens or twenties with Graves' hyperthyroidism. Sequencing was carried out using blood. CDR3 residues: CASSVGPGGSYEQYF. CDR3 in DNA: TGTGCCAGCAGCGTAGGCCCAGGGGGCTCCTACGAGCAGTACTTC. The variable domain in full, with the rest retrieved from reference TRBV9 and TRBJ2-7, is DSGVTQTPKHLITATGQRVTLRCSPRSGDLSVYWYQQSLDQGLQFLIQYYNGEERAKGNILERFSAQQFPDLHSELNLSSLELGDSALYFCASSVGPGGSYEQYFGPGTRLTVT.